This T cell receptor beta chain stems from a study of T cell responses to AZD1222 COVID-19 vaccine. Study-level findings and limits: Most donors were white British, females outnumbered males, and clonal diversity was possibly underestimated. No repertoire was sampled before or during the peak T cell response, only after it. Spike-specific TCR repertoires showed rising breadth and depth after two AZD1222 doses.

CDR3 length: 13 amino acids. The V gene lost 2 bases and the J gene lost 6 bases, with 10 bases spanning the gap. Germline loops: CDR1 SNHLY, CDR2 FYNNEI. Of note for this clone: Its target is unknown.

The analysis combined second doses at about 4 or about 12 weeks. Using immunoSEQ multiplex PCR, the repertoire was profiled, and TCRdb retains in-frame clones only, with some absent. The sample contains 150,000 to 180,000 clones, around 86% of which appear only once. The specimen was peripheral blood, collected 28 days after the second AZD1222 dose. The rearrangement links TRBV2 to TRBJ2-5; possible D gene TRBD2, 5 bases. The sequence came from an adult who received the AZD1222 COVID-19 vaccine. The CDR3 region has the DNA TGTGCCAGCAGTGAATATGGGAGTAAGACCCAGTACTTC. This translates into CASSEYGSKTQYF.